Below are 5 T cell receptor beta chains sequenced from a single sample in a study of CD4+ T cells in melanoma (dated 2022 in TCRdb). Library preparation used the immunoSEQ multiplex PCR assay. TCRdb took this table from immuneACCESS and kept in-frame rearrangements with V and J called. Such tables lack part of the clones; where checked against another copy, unresolved V genes explain under half of the gap, and the rest is unexplained. Counted in this sample were some 15,000 clones; roughly 83% of them appeared once. In total, the top ten clones hold 6.4% of the sample. Sequenced input: cells from a culture (not recorded whether cultured in vitro). The receptors originated from a human donor with melanoma.

The chain has TRBV5-1 and TRBJ2-2; 14 bases agree with TRBD2. Per the germline V gene, CDR1 is SGHRS and CDR2 is YFSETQ. V was clipped by 0 bases and J by 3 bases; unmatched bases: 7. The CDR3 spans 19 residues. CDR3 sequence reads: CASSLETSGGALYTGELFF. CDR3 DNA: TGCGCCAGCAGCTTGGAGACTAGCGGGGGGGCCCTGTACACCGGGGAGCTGTTTTTT.

The chain has TRBV5-1 and TRBJ2-7; D is possibly TRBD2 (5 bases). Germline V gives CDR1 SGHRS, CDR2 YFSETQ. Trimming removed 0 bases at V and 6 bases at J, with 13 bases between. The CDR3 runs 14 residues. CDR3 coding DNA: TGCGCCAGCAGCTTGGTAATCGGGATAGGCGAGCAGTACTTC. Its protein is CASSLVIGIGEQYF.

This clone was counted between two and nine times. This rearrangement joins TRBV5-1 to TRBJ2-6; no reliable D call. CDR1 SGHRS and CDR2 YFSETQ come from the germline V gene. The length of the CDR3 is 21 residues. The V end lost 0 bases, the J end lost 0 bases, and 22 bases lay between the germline ends. CDR3 residues: CASSLAWLLLPLYSGANVLTF. The CDR3 region has the DNA TGCGCCAGCAGCTTGGCTTGGCTTTTGCTACCTCTCTACTCTGGGGCCAACGTCCTGACTTTC.

In this sample, this clone turned up a few times. The CDR3 nucleotides read TGCGCCAGCAGGATGGAGCCCCAAGAGACCCAGTACTTC. It is translated as CASRMEPQETQYF. V usage is TRBV5-1 and J usage is TRBJ2-5; D ambiguous. V lost 5 bases, J lost 1 base, and 9 bases lay in between. CDR3 length equals 13 residues. The germline V gene encodes CDR1 SGHRS and CDR2 YFSETQ.

The chain uses TRBV6-1 and TRBJ2-7; 7 bases agree with TRBD1. CDR3 size: 13 residues. Germline-derived CDR1 and CDR2 are MNHNS and SASEGT. Losses at the gene ends were 8 bases for V and 0 bases for J; bases not matched to a gene: 4. The chain's CDR3 is CASVAGGSYEQYF. DNA for the CDR3: TGTGCCAGCGTCGCAGGGGGCTCCTACGAGCAGTACTTC.